A selection of T cell receptor beta chains follows, all from one sample in a study of CD8 T cells in Susac syndrome. TCRdb ran MiXCR on the immunoSEQ multiplex PCR reads and lists one entry per CDR3 protein. This table holds 75,000 to 100,000 distinct CDR3 sequences, 95% found once. The material sequenced was CD8+ T cells from PBMCs. The receptors stem from a human donor with Susac syndrome. Both conserved end residues are part of each CDR3. D genes are given only for firm matches. The size of a clone is reported for some rows only, either as once, few or many, or as a class for expanded clones.

- 15 TRBJ2-2 TRBV27 - TGTGCCAGCACCCTCGGGTCGACGAACACCGGGGAGCTGTTTTTT CASTLGSTNTGELFF
- 14 TRBJ1-1 TRBV7-6 - TGTGCCAGCAGCCCATGGACATCGAACACTGAAGCTTTCTTT CASSPWTSNTEAFF
- 15 TRBJ2-5 TRBV29-1 TRBD2 TGCAGCTGGGGCCACCCGGGACTAGCTCTAGAGACCCAGTACTTC CSWGHPGLALETQYF
- 19 TRBJ1-2 TRBV21-1 - TGTGCCAGCAGCAAAGTTAAAGCGGGACAGCCCTCCGCTTTTGAGGGCTACACCTTC CASSKVKAGQPSAFEGYTF
- 17 TRBJ1-2 TRBV15 - TGTGCCACCAGCAGAGATCGTAAGGCCCTAGCTAACTATGGCTACACCTTC CATSRDRKALANYGYTF
once 12 TRBJ1-1 TRBV29-1 - TGCAGCGTTGTGGGGGGGAAGGGTGAAGCTTTCTTT CSVVGGKGEAFF
- 17 TRBJ2-1 TRBV4-1 TRBD2 TGCGCCAGCAGCCCCTCCGGAATAGCGGGCCTCGGTGATGAGCAGTTCTTC CASSPSGIAGLGDEQFF
- 12 TRBJ1-2 TRBV15 - TGTGCCTCGGGATATGGGGACTATGGCTACACCTTC CASGYGDYGYTF
- 12 TRBJ2-5 TRBV29-1 - TGCAGCGTGCCTTCGGCCCAAGAGACCCAGTACTTC CSVPSAQETQYF
- 14 TRBJ1-5 TRBV28 - TGTGCCAGCAGTTTGGGGCGGCCGGATCAGCCCCAGCATTTT CASSLGRPDQPQHF
- 13 TRBJ2-7 TRBV10-3 - TGTGCCACCATAGGAGGGCAGGTTTACGAGCAGTACTTC CATIGGQVYEQYF
- 12 TRBJ2-1 TRBV20-1 - TGCAGTGCTTCCATTTTGGGGCATGAGCAGTTCTTC CSASILGHEQFF
- 14 TRBJ2-6 TRBV18 - TGTGCCAGCATGGGCAGCTCTGGGGCCAACGTCCTGACTTTC CASMGSSGANVLTF
- 11 TRBJ2-2 TRBV29-1 - TGCAGCGTCTACAGCACCGGGGAGCTGTTTTTT CSVYSTGELFF
- 14 TRBJ1-2 TRBV29-1 - TGCAGCGTAACCCGGGACACTTCGATCTATGGCTACACCTTC CSVTRDTSIYGYTF
once 13 TRBJ2-7 TRBV7-9 - TGTGCCAGCAGCTCACGACTAGTTTCCGAGCAGTACTTC CASSSRLVSEQYF
- 15 TRBJ2-7 TRBV4-1 - TGCGCCAGCAGCCAAGATACCCTTTTGAGGTACGAGCAGTACTTC CASSQDTLLRYEQYF
- 12 TRBJ2-5 TRBV20-1 TRBD2 TGCAGTGCCAGGACTAGAATAGGGACCCAGTACTTC CSARTRIGTQYF
once 14 TRBJ1-5 TRBV2 - TGTGCCAGCAACGGGGTAGCGGTTATGGGGCCCCAGCATTTT CASNGVAVMGPQHF
- 12 TRBJ1-1 TRBV4-2 - TGTGCCAGCGGCGGGGGGAACACTGAAGCTTTCTTT CASGGGNTEAFF
- 16 TRBJ2-5 TRBV19 - TGTGCCAGTAGTATAACAGGACACGTGGAGCAAGAGACCCAGTACTTC CASSITGHVEQETQYF
- 14 TRBJ2-7 TRBV18 - TGTGCCAGCTCACCGCCGTCATCTGGGAGCGAGCAGTACTTC CASSPPSSGSEQYF
- 14 TRBJ2-1 TRBV27 TRBD2 TGTGCCAGCGGGCTAGCGGGAGCGGTCAATGAGCAGTTCTTC CASGLAGAVNEQFF
- 15 TRBJ1-1 TRBV7-9 TRBD1 TGTGCCAGCAGCTTTCAACAGGGGGGAAACACTGAAGCTTTCTTT CASSFQQGGNTEAFF
- 14 TRBJ2-3 TRBV29-1 - TGCAGCGTTGCCAGCCGTGAGTACACAGATACGCAGTATTTT CSVASREYTDTQYF
- 14 TRBJ2-3 TRBV15 TRBD2 TGTGCCACCAGCGCAGCGGGAGGCACAGATACGCAGTATTTT CATSAAGGTDTQYF
- 14 TRBJ2-1 TRBV30 TRBD1 TGTGCCTGGAGTCCCGGACAGGGGTACAATGAGCAGTTCTTC CAWSPGQGYNEQFF
- 14 TRBJ1-1 TRBV5-6 - TGTGCCAGCAGCTTGGAAACTTCGAACACTGAAGCTTTCTTT CASSLETSNTEAFF
- 11 TRBJ2-1 TRBV19 - TGTGCCAGTAGTATGGGCAATGAGCAGTTCTTC CASSMGNEQFF
- 15 TRBJ2-1 TRBV12-3/TRBV12-4 TRBD2 TGTGCCAGTGCTACCGGACTAGCGGGAGAGGGGGAGCAGTTCTTC CASATGLAGEGEQFF
- 15 TRBJ2-1 TRBV6-5 - TGTGCCAGCAGTTACTCGACCGCAATCTACAATGAGCAGTTCTTC CASSYSTAIYNEQFF
- 14 TRBJ2-1 TRBV29-1 - TGCAGCGTGCCTAGACTAGAGAGTTCCAATGAGCAGTTCTTC CSVPRLESSNEQFF
- 11 TRBJ2-5 TRBV12-5 - TGTGCTAGTGGTTTGCAAGAGACCCAGTACTTC CASGLQETQYF
- 13 TRBJ2-7 TRBV4-1 - TGCGCCAGCAGCGAAGTGGAGACCTACGAGCAGTACTTC CASSEVETYEQYF
once 17 TRBJ1-4 TRBV2 - TGTGCCAGCAGTGACCCCCTCGGGACACCGGACCTCGAGGAACTGTTTTTT CASSDPLGTPDLEELFF
once 14 TRBJ1-5 TRBV20-1 TRBD1 TGCAGTGCTAGAACAGGGGAATTCGATCAGCCCCAGCATTTT CSARTGEFDQPQHF
- 14 TRBJ2-7 TRBV30 - TGTGCCTGGAGTGTAGTGGACACCTACTACGAGCAGTACTTC CAWSVVDTYYEQYF
once 13 TRBJ2-1 TRBV6-2/TRBV6-3 - TGTGCCAGCGAGGAGAGCTCCTACAATGAGCAGTTCTTC CASEESSYNEQFF
- 14 TRBJ2-7 TRBV4-3 - TGCGCCAGCAGCCACGGACCCACCAGCTACGAGCAGTACTTC CASSHGPTSYEQYF
- 11 TRBJ1-1 TRBV13 - TGTGCCAGCAGGGAAGGGACTGAAGCTTTCTTT CASREGTEAFF
- 12 TRBJ2-7 TRBV27 - TGTGCCAGTGGACCAGCCCCCTACGAGCAGTACTTC CASGPAPYEQYF
- 14 TRBJ2-7 TRBV9 - TGTGCCAGCAGCGCCCGGGACAACTCCTACGAGCAGTACTTC CASSARDNSYEQYF